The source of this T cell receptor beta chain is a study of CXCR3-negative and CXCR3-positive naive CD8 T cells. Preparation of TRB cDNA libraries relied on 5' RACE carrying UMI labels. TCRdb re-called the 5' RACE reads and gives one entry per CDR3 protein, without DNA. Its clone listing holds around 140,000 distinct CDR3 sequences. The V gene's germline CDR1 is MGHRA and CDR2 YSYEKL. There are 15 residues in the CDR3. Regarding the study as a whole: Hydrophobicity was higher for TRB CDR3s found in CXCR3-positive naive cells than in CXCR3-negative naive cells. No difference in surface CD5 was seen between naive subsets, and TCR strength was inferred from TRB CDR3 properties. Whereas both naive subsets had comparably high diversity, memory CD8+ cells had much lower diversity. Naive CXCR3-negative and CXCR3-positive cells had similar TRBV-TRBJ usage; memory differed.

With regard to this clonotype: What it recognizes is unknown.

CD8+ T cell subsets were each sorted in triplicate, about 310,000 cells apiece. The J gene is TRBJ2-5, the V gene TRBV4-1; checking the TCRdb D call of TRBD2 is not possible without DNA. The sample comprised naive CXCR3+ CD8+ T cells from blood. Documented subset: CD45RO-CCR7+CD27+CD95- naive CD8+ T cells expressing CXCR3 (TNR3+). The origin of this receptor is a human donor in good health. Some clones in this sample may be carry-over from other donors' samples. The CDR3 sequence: CASSLWGASGETQYF.